The following is a T cell receptor beta chain sequence with its context. Its specificity is unknown. V was trimmed by 2 bases and J by 4 bases, leaving 30 bases between them. Per the germline V gene, CDR1 is MNHNS and CDR2 is SASEGT. The CDR3 length is 21 residues. Regions amplified from RNA transcripts were the TCR beta CDR3 regions. With the HTBI primer set, the TCR CDR3 went through a first round of RT-PCR. From the multiplex PCR reads, TCRdb called clonotypes with MiXCR, one entry per CDR3 protein. The data show hundreds of thousands of distinct CDR3 sequences, approximately 14% seen once. The sample comes from a study of T cells in Graves' hyperthyroidism and ophthalmopathy. Used for diagnoses were clinical symptoms, serum thyroxine and TRAb, thyroid ultrasound and orbital computed tomography. Findings and limits, study-wide: A model of 13 V-J pairs discriminated ophthalmopathy from stable hyperthyroidism.

The V and J genes are TRBV6-1 and TRBJ2-1; D is perhaps TRBD1 or TRBD2 (5 bases each). Sequencing input: blood. This clonotype was sampled from a woman under 30 with Graves' hyperthyroidism that later progressed to Graves' ophthalmopathy. Here the CDR3 DNA reads TGTGCCAGCAGTGAACGCGGGCCCAGAGGACTCCTTAGGGGCCTTTACAATGAGCAGTTCTTC. Its translation: CASSERGPRGLLRGLYNEQFF.